This T cell receptor beta chain is drawn from a study of blood T cell repertoires in COVID-19. Whole-study context: Among Cohort 3 donors, those recovered had two negative PCRs, clearance, or symptom resolution.

Profiled with immunoSEQ multiplex PCR; TCRdb holds only in-frame clones, not every one. The table has some 330,000 clones, about 89% seen once. V shed 3 bases and J 1 base; nucleotides not matched to a gene: 4. The CDR3 consists of 15 residues. CDR1 and CDR2 from the germline V gene are MDHEN and SYDVKM. The source material was PBMCs or T cells enriched from blood (not recorded which). The sequence derives from a middle-aged man in a cohort exposed to, infected with or recovered from COVID-19 (not recorded which). V gene TRBV28 combines with J gene TRBJ2-7; 9 bases align to TRBD1. The CDR3 loop is CASSFRDRVSYEQYF. The CDR3 DNA follows: TGTGCCAGCAGTTTCCGGGACAGGGTATCCTACGAGCAGTACTTC.